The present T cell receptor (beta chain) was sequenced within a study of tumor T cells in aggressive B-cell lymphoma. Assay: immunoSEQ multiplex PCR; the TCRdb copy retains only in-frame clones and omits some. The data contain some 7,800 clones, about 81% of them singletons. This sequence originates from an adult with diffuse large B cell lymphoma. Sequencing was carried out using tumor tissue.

CDR3 loop: CASRSLNTEAFF. Here the CDR3 DNA reads TGTGCCAGCAGATCATTGAACACTGAAGCTTTCTTT. The chain joins TRBV9 to TRBJ1-1; D unclear. Germline-derived CDR1 and CDR2 are SGDLS and YYNGEE. The CDR3 totals 12 residues. Trimming stripped 5 bases from V and 0 bases from J, with 5 bases between.